Here is one T cell receptor beta chain with its context. The antigen is not known. Terminally differentiated effector memory CD45RA+ cells were excluded from the naive CD8 cells, which were CD45RO-negative and positively selected for CCR7. The authors loaded 150 to 250 ng DNA, 28,000 or so T cell genomes, into sorted-subset replicate PCRs. The protocol was immunoSEQ multiplex PCR, while the TCRdb copy is restricted to in-frame clones and leaves out a portion. Found here are approximately 720,000 clones, 92% of them singletons; the top ten hold 24%. The sample belongs to a study of shared clonotypes between healthy human individuals. Background on the study: Sampling drew on donors who were a couple of women and a few men aged 18 to 49. CD4 naive cells filled three plates per donor, CD4 memory three, CD8 naive two and CD8 memory one.

General study points: Specimens sampled were limited to blood, with tissue repertoires likely differing.

This CDR3 region has 11 residues. Germline CDR1 and CDR2: SGHTS and YDEGEE. Trimming took 1 base from V and 8 from J, leaving 6 bases between them. The TCR was taken from a man under 40 in good health. Source material: naive CD8+ T cells sorted from blood. The rearrangement links TRBV5-8 to TRBJ1-2; D not resolved. Written as DNA, the CDR3 is TGTGCCAGCAGCTTGCACAGAGGCTACACCTTC. This encodes CASSLHRGYTF.